These T cell receptor beta chains were read from a single sample in a study of blood T cell repertoires in COVID-19. This table comes from immunoSEQ multiplex PCR, and its TCRdb copy is limited to in-frame clones, with some not included. The sample yields some 250,000 clones, 75% to 85% seen once. Sample: peripheral blood. The receptors were gathered from an elderly woman with COVID-19, enrolled during active disease. CDR3s include the opening cysteine and the closing phenylalanine or tryptophan. Fields, in order: CDR3 protein, CDR3 DNA, D gene, V gene, J gene, clone size, CDR3 length. The D gene is left open where the match is weak. Only some rows state a clone size, as once, few, many or a class for expanded clones.

CDR3: CASSRSGTHQETQYF
DNA: TGTGCCAGCAGCCGTTCCGGGACACATCAAGAGACCCAGTACTTC
D: .
V: TRBV7-2
J: TRBJ2-5
size: .
length: 15

CDR3: CASSPGGMNTEAFF
DNA: TGTGCCAGCAGCCCCGGGGGGATGAACACTGAAGCTTTCTTT
D: .
V: TRBV5-4
J: TRBJ1-1
size: .
length: 14

CDR3: CATSGGTVRNEQYF
DNA: TGTGCCACCAGCGGGGGGACGGTTCGGAACGAGCAGTACTTC
D: .
V: TRBV15
J: TRBJ2-7
size: .
length: 14

CDR3: CAISTDTEYYGYTF
DNA: TGTGCCATCAGTACCGACACAGAGTACTATGGCTACACCTTC
D: .
V: TRBV10-3
J: TRBJ1-2
size: .
length: 14

CDR3: CASSEARGSSYNEQFF
DNA: TGTGCCAGCAGTGAAGCTCGGGGGAGCTCCTACAATGAGCAGTTCTTC
D: .
V: TRBV25-1
J: TRBJ2-1
size: .
length: 16

CDR3: CASTPRGRGEQYF
DNA: TGTGCCAGTACCCCTCGGGGCAGGGGCGAGCAGTACTTC
D: .
V: TRBV19
J: TRBJ2-7
size: .
length: 13

CDR3: CASSLAAGFSGANVLTF
DNA: TGTGCCAGCAGCTTAGCCGCAGGCTTCTCTGGGGCCAACGTCCTGACTTTC
D: .
V: TRBV7-2
J: TRBJ2-6
size: .
length: 17

CDR3: CAGPGGGASYEQYF
DNA: TGTGCCGGACCTGGTGGAGGGGCCTCCTACGAGCAGTACTTC
D: .
V: TRBV10-3
J: TRBJ2-7
size: .
length: 14

CDR3: CASSTQGADSPLHF
DNA: TGTGCCAGCTCAACTCAGGGGGCGGATTCACCCCTCCACTTT
D: TRBD1
V: TRBV18
J: TRBJ1-6
size: .
length: 14

CDR3: CASSADGGTEAFF
DNA: TGTGCCAGCAGCGCGGACGGGGGCACTGAAGCTTTCTTT
D: .
V: TRBV7-9
J: TRBJ1-1
size: .
length: 13

CDR3: CASSVVLTGMNTEAFF
DNA: TGTGCCAGCAGCGTAGTCCTCACAGGGATGAACACTGAAGCTTTCTTT
D: .
V: TRBV9
J: TRBJ1-1
size: .
length: 16

CDR3: CATHLRYNSPLHF
DNA: TGTGCCACTCATCTGCGCTATAATTCACCCCTCCACTTT
D: .
V: TRBV10-3
J: TRBJ1-6
size: .
length: 13

CDR3: CASSLAGAEQFF
DNA: TGTGCCAGCAGCTTAGCTGGGGCTGAGCAGTTCTTC
D: .
V: TRBV11-2
J: TRBJ2-1
size: .
length: 12

CDR3: CASSYTGQEMNTEAFF
DNA: TGTGCCAGCAGCTATACAGGACAGGAAATGAACACTGAAGCTTTCTTT
D: .
V: TRBV21-1
J: TRBJ1-1
size: .
length: 16

CDR3: CASSLEGSGRVRGANVLTF
DNA: TGTGCCAGCAGCTTAGAGGGTAGCGGGAGGGTAAGGGGGGCCAACGTCCTGACTTTC
D: TRBD2
V: TRBV7-2
J: TRBJ2-6
size: few
length: 19

CDR3: CASSPRQGSNQPQHF
DNA: TGTGCCAGCAGCCCTAGACAGGGCAGCAATCAGCCCCAGCATTTT
D: TRBD1
V: TRBV28
J: TRBJ1-5
size: .
length: 15

CDR3: CASSLLTSGSTDTQYF
DNA: TGTGCCAGCAGCTTACTCACTAGCGGGAGCACAGATACGCAGTATTTT
D: TRBD2
V: TRBV7-3
J: TRBJ2-3
size: few
length: 16

CDR3: CASTQGGRYGELFF
DNA: TGTGCCAGCACGCAAGGAGGACGGTACGGGGAGCTGTTTTTT
D: .
V: TRBV9
J: TRBJ2-2
size: .
length: 14

CDR3: CARSLAGQGRNTIYF
DNA: TGTGCCAGAAGCTTGGCTGGACAGGGAAGGAACACCATATATTTT
D: TRBD1
V: TRBV5-3
J: TRBJ1-3
size: .
length: 15

CDR3: CASSLRGGLANTGELFF
DNA: TGTGCCAGCAGCTTAAGGGGGGGCCTCGCGAACACCGGGGAGCTGTTTTTT
D: .
V: TRBV7-3
J: TRBJ2-2
size: once
length: 17

CDR3: CASSVGGANQPQHF
DNA: TGTGCCAGCTCTGTAGGGGGTGCGAATCAGCCCCAGCATTTT
D: .
V: TRBV18
J: TRBJ1-5
size: .
length: 14

CDR3: CASSLAGSYNEQFF
DNA: TGTGCCAGCAGCTTAGCGGGGAGTTACAATGAGCAGTTCTTC
D: .
V: TRBV7-3
J: TRBJ2-1
size: .
length: 14

CDR3: CASRLNAGLGAYEQYF
DNA: TGTGCCAGCAGGCTTAATGCCGGGCTGGGAGCCTACGAGCAGTACTTC
D: .
V: TRBV28
J: TRBJ2-7
size: .
length: 16

CDR3: CASSQETGISSPLHF
DNA: TGCGCCAGCAGCCAAGAGACAGGGATAAGTTCACCCCTCCACTTT
D: TRBD1
V: TRBV4-3
J: TRBJ1-6
size: .
length: 15

CDR3: CASSLGGGLTNTGELFF
DNA: TGCGCCAGCAGCTTGGGCGGGGGACTCACTAACACCGGGGAGCTGTTTTTT
D: TRBD2
V: TRBV5-1
J: TRBJ2-2
size: .
length: 17

CDR3: CSASSRESGYTF
DNA: TGCAGTGCTAGTTCCAGGGAAAGCGGCTACACCTTC
D: .
V: TRBV20-1
J: TRBJ1-2
size: .
length: 12

CDR3: CASSPRIAGDSPAGELFF
DNA: TGTGCCAGCTCACCACGAATAGCGGGGGATTCACCGGCCGGGGAGCTGTTTTTT
D: TRBD2
V: TRBV18
J: TRBJ2-2
size: .
length: 18

CDR3: CASSSPTGIYNEQFF
DNA: TGTGCCAGCAGTTCTCCAACAGGGATCTACAATGAGCAGTTCTTC
D: .
V: TRBV6-2/TRBV6-3
J: TRBJ2-1
size: .
length: 15

CDR3: CASSEPGLASNEQFF
DNA: TGTGCCAGCAGTGAACCGGGACTAGCGAGCAATGAGCAGTTCTTC
D: TRBD2
V: TRBV6-1
J: TRBJ2-1
size: .
length: 15

CDR3: CASSFRQGELFF
DNA: TGTGCCAGCAGTTTCAGACAGGGGGAGCTGTTTTTT
D: .
V: TRBV27
J: TRBJ2-2
size: .
length: 12

CDR3: CASKGGGGVDTEAFF
DNA: TGTGCCAGTAAGGGAGGAGGAGGGGTCGACACTGAAGCTTTCTTT
D: .
V: TRBV19
J: TRBJ1-1
size: .
length: 15

CDR3: CASKGQGKSTGELFF
DNA: TGTGCCAGCAAGGGACAGGGAAAGAGTACCGGGGAGCTGTTTTTT
D: TRBD1
V: TRBV11-3
J: TRBJ2-2
size: .
length: 15

CDR3: CASSPDLGGAGRPLHF
DNA: TGTGCCAGCAGCCCGGATCTGGGGGGTGCTGGTAGACCCCTCCACTTT
D: .
V: TRBV7-9
J: TRBJ1-6
size: .
length: 16

CDR3: CASSVQAGKGNTIYF
DNA: TGTGCCAGCAGCGTACAGGCTGGTAAGGGAAACACCATATATTTT
D: .
V: TRBV2
J: TRBJ1-3
size: .
length: 15

CDR3: CAWSRSHQETQYF
DNA: TGTGCCTGGAGTAGGAGTCACCAAGAGACCCAGTACTTC
D: .
V: TRBV30
J: TRBJ2-5
size: .
length: 13

CDR3: CASSTRTGGLDTQYF
DNA: TGTGCCAGTAGTACCCGGACAGGGGGCTTAGATACGCAGTATTTT
D: TRBD1
V: TRBV19
J: TRBJ2-3
size: .
length: 15

CDR3: CASSFQTVFQETQYF
DNA: TGTGCCAGCAGCTTCCAGACAGTGTTCCAAGAGACCCAGTACTTC
D: .
V: TRBV7-8
J: TRBJ2-5
size: once
length: 15